A single sample gave rise to the 2 T cell receptor beta chains below, sequenced in a study of shared clonotypes between healthy human individuals. The repertoire was sequenced with immunoSEQ multiplex PCR; TCRdb's copy has only in-frame clones and lacks some. The table includes some 2,400,000 clones, nearly 97% detected once. Sequenced material: naive CD4+ T cells sorted from blood. Subset given: CD45RA+ positively selected. The receptor source for this set is a man between 18 and 35 years old in good health.

This chain connects TRBV14 to TRBJ1-2, with 7 bases identical to TRBD1. The CDR3 length is 14 residues. Germline lookup yields CDR1 SGHDN and CDR2 FVKESK. V lost 4 bases to trimming and J lost 4 bases; unmatched junction nucleotides: 6. The CDR3 loop is CASSREDRTYGYTF. The CDR3, as DNA: TGTGCCAGCAGCCGAGAGGACAGGACCTATGGCTACACCTTC.

The V call is TRBV6-6, the J call TRBJ1-1; no firm D call. Germline V gene sequence: CDR1 MNHNY, CDR2 SVGAGI (reference sequence). The CDR3 length is 12 residues. Trimming removed 2 bases from V and 8 bases from J, with 9 bases in between. The DNA for the CDR3 is TGTGCCAGCAGTTACACCAGGACCGAAGCTTTCTTT. Residues: CASSYTRTEAFF.